The entry below gives a single TCR beta chain sequence along with its context. Its matching antigen is unknown. The data belong to a study of sequential checkpoint blockade in melanoma. Study details: TCRβ was sequenced from DNA of 91 pretreatment tumors. Roughly 20 patients had matched tumor biopsies before treatment and at week 13 after nivolumab or ipilimumab alone.

Treatment of the sample: randomized to nivolumab then ipilimumab (arm A) or the reverse (arm B). Per germline, CDR1 MNHGY and CDR2 SAAAGT. Deletions cut 7 bases from V and 0 bases from J, with 13 bases between. The CDR3 is 14 amino acids. Findings of the study overall: Clinical benefit was about 30 times likelier when tumor T-cell fraction and clonality increased. Pretreatment TIL clonality tracked with response in the nivolumab-first arm.

The method was immunoSEQ multiplex PCR; TCRdb's version includes in-frame clones alone and lacks a portion of them. The data contain roughly 4,700 clones, 34% of them singletons. The sequences come from tumor tissue (inferred from file names), collected from a patient given nivolumab and ipilimumab in sequence. The gene calls are TRBV6-8 and TRBJ2-7; the D is unclear. This clonotype originated in a human donor with melanoma. CDR3: CASKRTRRSYEQYF. CDR3 in DNA: TGTGCCAGCAAACGGACCAGACGCTCCTACGAGCAGTACTTC.